The 24 T cell receptor beta chains in this list originate from one sample, sequenced in a study of blood T cell repertoires in COVID-19. Sequencing was performed with immunoSEQ multiplex PCR; in TCRdb, only in-frame clones are kept and a portion is missing. The data hold about 120,000 clones, with over 75% observed a single time. Specimen: peripheral blood. Every receptor here comes from an elderly man with acute or convalescent COVID-19.

The rearrangement uses TRBV7-9 and TRBJ2-2, with 11 nucleotides matching TRBD2. Germline V CDR1 and CDR2: SEHNR, FQNEAQ (reference sequence). V shed 10 bases and J 2 bases; nucleotides not matched to a gene: 6. The CDR3 loop spans 15 amino acids. The CDR3 is CANSGTSGNTGELFF. Written as DNA, the CDR3 is TGTGCCAACTCCGGGACTAGCGGTAACACCGGGGAGCTGTTTTTT.

The V call is TRBV14, the J call TRBJ1-4; no reliable D call. CDR3 size: 15 residues. V lost 2 bases, J lost 2 bases, and 9 bases lay in between. CDR1 and CDR2 (germline): SGHDN, FVKESK. This CDR3 reads CASSQPAATNEKLFF. The DNA for the CDR3 is TGTGCCAGCAGCCAACCGGCAGCGACTAATGAAAAACTGTTTTTT.

V is TRBV5-8 and J is TRBJ1-1; unclear D gene. Germline CDR1 and CDR2: SGHTS and YDEGEE. CDR3 size: 13 residues. The V end was cut by 3 bases, the J end by 6 bases, with 12 bases between. The CDR3 DNA sequence: TGTGCCAGCAGCTCTAGCCCGAGCGCTGAAGCTTTCTTT. This translates into CASSSSPSAEAFF. Based on the CDR3 plus reference TRBV5-8 and TRBJ1-1, the full variable domain is EAGVTQSPTHLIKTRGQQATLRCSPISGHTSVYWYQQALGLGLQFLLWYDEGEERNRGNFPPRFSGRQFPNYSSELNVNALELEDSALYLCASSSSPSAEAFFGQGTRLTVV.

The chain has TRBV5-1 and TRBJ2-2; D may be TRBD1 (6 bases). The CDR3 is 16 amino acids. With 3 bases removed from V and 0 bases from J, the gap between germline ends came to 12 bases. Germline CDR1 reads SGHRS; CDR2 reads YFSETQ. The CDR3 DNA sequence: TGCGCCAGCAGCTCCGGACAGCATACGAACACCGGGGAGCTGTTTTTT. It yields the protein CASSSGQHTNTGELFF.

V and J are TRBV18 and TRBJ1-1; D is perhaps TRBD1 (6 bases). V dropped 6 bases and J dropped 0 bases, with 17 bases sitting between them. Germline assignment: CDR1 KGHSH and CDR2 LQKENI. This CDR3 contains 16 residues. The CDR3 spells CASSLGAWEMNTEAFF. Written as DNA, the CDR3 is TGTGCCAGCTCCCTGGGGGCGTGGGAAATGAACACTGAAGCTTTCTTT.

The V and J genes are TRBV4-1 and TRBJ1-3; 10 bases agree with TRBD1. Germline V gene data show CDR1 as MGHRA and CDR2 as YSYEKL. The CDR3 is 16 residues long. J gave up 2 bases and V 5 bases, and 6 bases lay outside the gene matches. CDR3 in amino acids: CASSATGTGAGNTIYF. The CDR3 region has the DNA TGCGCCAGCAGCGCAACCGGGACAGGGGCTGGAAACACCATATATTTT.

The chain couples TRBV19 to TRBJ1-1, with 8 bases that match TRBD1. The CDR3 consists of 15 residues. Germline CDR1 reads LNHDA; CDR2 reads SQIVND (reference sequence). The V and J ends lost 3 bases and 4 bases, in that order; junction bases with no gene match: 7. The CDR3 protein is CASSIDRGRVTEAFF. CDR3 in DNA: TGTGCCAGTAGTATTGACAGGGGAAGGGTCACTGAAGCTTTCTTT.

The CDR3 coding sequence is TGCGCCAGCACCATGGCGGCGGTCAGCAGGGCGAATGAGCAGTTCTTC. Residues: CASTMAAVSRANEQFF. This chain uses TRBV5-1 with TRBJ2-1, with D maybe TRBD1 (5 bases). The CDR3 sequence is 16 residues long. Germline V lookup: CDR1 SGHRS, CDR2 YFSETQ. V lost 6 bases, J lost 7 bases, and 23 bases lay in between.

The chain carries TRBV3-1 (or the pseudogene TRBV3-2) and TRBJ1-1, with 7 bases identical to TRBD1. Germline V lookup: CDR1 LGHDT, CDR2 YNNKEL (reference sequence). The CDR3 extends over 14 amino acids. V trimming: 3 bases; J trimming: 1 base; junction bases outside the gene matches: 2. DNA of the CDR3: TGTGCCAGCAGCCACGGGACAGCGAACACTGAAGCTTTCTTT. This translates into CASSHGTANTEAFF.

This chain joins TRBV6-8 and TRBJ2-3; 7 bases align to TRBD1. Germline CDR1 MNHGY, CDR2 SAAAGT. Germline trimming cut 5 bases from V and 2 bases from J; bases unmatched to any gene: 13. The CDR3 totals 17 residues. The CDR3 nucleotides read TGTGCCAGCAGTGACCGACAGGGATGGGCCTTCACAGATACGCAGTATTTT. Amino acid sequence: CASSDRQGWAFTDTQYF.

This chain links TRBV19 with TRBJ2-7; TRBD1 might be the D (5 bases). Looked up from germline, CDR1 is LNHDA and CDR2 is SQIVND (reference sequence). The CDR3 is 12 amino acids. V gave up 5 bases and J gave up 6 bases, with 11 bases separating them. The CDR3 here is CASSVQGIEQYF. The CDR3 bases are TGTGCCAGTAGTGTTCAGGGTATCGAGCAGTACTTC.

The genes are TRBV28 and TRBJ1-1, with D maybe TRBD1 (5 bases). The ends were cut back, 8 bases at V and 1 base at J, with 11 bases in the middle. Germline CDR1 and CDR2: MDHEN and SYDVKM. The CDR3 sequence is 13 residues long. CDR3 sequence reads: CASGGMANTEAFF. CDR3 sequence (DNA): TGTGCCAGCGGGGGGATGGCGAACACTGAAGCTTTCTTT.

This chain connects TRBV19 to TRBJ2-1; 7 bases agree with TRBD1. Germline V gene data show CDR1 as LNHDA and CDR2 as SQIVND (reference sequence). The junction had 8 bases not matched to a gene; V was cut back by 3 bases and J by 3 bases. The CDR3 contains 16 residues. Here the CDR3 reads CASSMTSGQVYNEQFF. The CDR3 coding sequence is TGTGCCAGTAGTATGACCTCCGGACAGGTCTACAATGAGCAGTTCTTC.

The CDR3 reads CASNGGTPRGGELFF. The CDR3 DNA sequence: TGTGCCAGTAATGGAGGGACGCCGAGGGGCGGGGAGCTGTTTTTT. The chain is built from TRBV19 and TRBJ2-2; possible D gene TRBD2, 6 bases. Germline-derived CDR1 and CDR2 are LNHDA and SQIVND (reference sequence). Trimming took 7 bases from V and 7 from J, leaving 19 bases between them. The CDR3 is 15 amino acids.

V is TRBV30 and J is TRBJ2-7; D is perhaps TRBD1 (5 bases). The length of the CDR3 is 12 residues. The germline CDR1 and CDR2 sequences are GTSNPN and SVGIG (reference sequence). V gave up 3 bases and J gave up 4 bases, with 10 bases separating them. CDR3 coding DNA: TGTGCCTGGAGGGACAACCATTACGAGCAGTACTTC. Amino acids: CAWRDNHYEQYF.

The chain has TRBV18 and TRBJ1-1, with 7 bases matching TRBD1. The CDR3 loop spans 15 amino acids. V was clipped by 5 bases and J by 2 bases; unmatched bases: 8. Germline loops: CDR1 KGHSH, CDR2 LQKENI. The CDR3 region is CASSSAGTDNTEAFF. The CDR3 coding sequence is TGTGCCAGCTCAAGTGCCGGGACAGACAACACTGAAGCTTTCTTT.

J is TRBJ1-1 and V is TRBV5-8; TRBD1 is a possible D gene (5 bases). V lost 4 bases to trimming and J lost 3 bases, with 16 bases between them. Germline V gene sequence: CDR1 SGHTS, CDR2 YDEGEE. The CDR3 consists of 15 residues. This chain's CDR3 is CASSPLQGRHTEAFF. Here the CDR3 DNA reads TGTGCCAGCAGCCCACTCCAGGGAAGACACACTGAAGCTTTCTTT.

The chain links TRBV6-6 to TRBJ2-1; 8 nucleotides line up with TRBD2. Trimming at V came to 6 bases and at J to 7 bases, leaving 8 bases not matched to a gene. The CDR3 is 14 residues long. Germline CDR1 is MNHNY and CDR2 is SVGAGI (reference sequence). CDR3 nucleotide sequence: TGTGCCAGCAGGACGGGAGGGCCGAGTAATGAGCAGTTCTTC. Translated: CASRTGGPSNEQFF.

V is TRBV7-7 and J is TRBJ2-2; TRBD1 matches 8 bases. The germline V gene encodes CDR1 SSHAT and CDR2 FNYEAQ (reference sequence). This CDR3 contains 15 residues. V shed 6 bases, J shed 5 bases, and the junction held 8 bases outside the gene matches. This CDR3 is CASSSGGAGTGELFF. The CDR3 bases are TGTGCCAGCAGTTCAGGGGGCGCGGGAACCGGGGAGCTGTTTTTT. Variable domain in full (rest from reference TRBV7-7 and TRBJ2-2): GAGVSQSPRYKVTKRGQDVTLRCDPISSHATLYWYQQALGQGPEFLTYFNYEAQPDKSGLPSDRFSAERPEGSISTLTIQRTEQRDSAMYRCASSSGGAGTGELFFGEGSRLTVL.

This clone was observed a single time. The CDR3 bases are TGTGCCAGCAGTGTGGACGGGGTCCCAACGAACACTGAAGCTTTCTTT. Translated, it gives CASSVDGVPTNTEAFF. This chain links TRBV2 with TRBJ1-1; D remains ambiguous. The V end lost 4 bases, the J end lost 1 base, and 16 bases lay between the germline ends. The germline V gene encodes CDR1 SNHLY and CDR2 FYNNEI. The CDR3 consists of 16 residues.

The chain links TRBV6-1 to TRBJ1-6; D may be TRBD1 (5 bases). Germline V CDR1 and CDR2: MNHNS, SASEGT. V was pared by 2 bases and J by 3 bases, with 11 bases between. This CDR3 is 16 amino acids long. In DNA, the CDR3 is TGTGCCAGCAGTGAACTGCAGGGTAGCTATAATTCACCCCTCCACTTT. As protein: CASSELQGSYNSPLHF.

In its sample, this clone was seen a few times. The gene calls are TRBV19 and TRBJ1-1; D might be TRBD1 (5 bases). The V end lost 7 bases, the J end lost 4 bases, and 19 bases lay between the germline ends. This CDR3 has 15 amino acids. Germline lookup yields CDR1 LNHDA and CDR2 SQIVND (reference sequence). The CDR3 loop reads CASKQGIWGSTEAFF. In DNA form, the CDR3 reads TGTGCCAGTAAACAAGGGATCTGGGGCTCCACTGAAGCTTTCTTT.

This clone has more than one count but fewer than ten. V and J are TRBV5-5 and TRBJ1-4, with D unclear. The V gene lost 0 bases and the J gene lost 0 bases, with 6 bases spanning the gap. This CDR3 comprises 15 residues. The germline V gene encodes CDR1 SGHKS and CDR2 YYEKEE (reference sequence). CDR3 amino acids: CASSLVGTTNEKLFF. The CDR3 region has the DNA TGTGCCAGCAGCTTGGTTGGCACAACTAATGAAAAACTGTTTTTT.

This rearrangement joins TRBV2 to TRBJ1-2; TRBD1 might be the D (5 bases). The CDR3 has 14 amino acids. Germline values: CDR1 SNHLY, CDR2 FYNNEI. V was shortened by 6 bases and J by 4 bases, with 15 bases between the two germline ends. The CDR3 spells CASRMTATGYGYTF. The CDR3 nucleotides are TGTGCCAGCAGAATGACAGCAACTGGCTATGGCTACACCTTC.